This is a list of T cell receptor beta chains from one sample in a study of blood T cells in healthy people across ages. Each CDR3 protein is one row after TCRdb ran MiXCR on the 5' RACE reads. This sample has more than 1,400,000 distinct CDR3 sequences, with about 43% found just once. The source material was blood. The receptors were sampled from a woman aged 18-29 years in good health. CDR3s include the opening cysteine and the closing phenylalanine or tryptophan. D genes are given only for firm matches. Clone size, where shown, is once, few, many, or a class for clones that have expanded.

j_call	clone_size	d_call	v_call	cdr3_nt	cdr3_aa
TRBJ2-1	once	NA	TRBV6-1	TGTGCCAGCAGTGAAGGAGGGCCCTCTGAGCAGTTCTTC	CASSEGGPSEQFF
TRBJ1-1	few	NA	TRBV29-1	TGCAGCGTTGTAGGGGCCCGGGGGACTGAAGCTTTCTTT	CSVVGARGTEAFF
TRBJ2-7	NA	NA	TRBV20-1	TGCAGTGCTAGAGATCGGGACGCCGGCCACGAGCAGTACTTC	CSARDRDAGHEQYF
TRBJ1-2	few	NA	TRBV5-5	TGTGCCAGCAGCTTGGGGACCTCGGGGGGCGCGATATATGGCTACACCTTC	CASSLGTSGGAIYGYTF
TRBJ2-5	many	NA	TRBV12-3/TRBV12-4	TGTGCCAGCAGCTCCACCGAGGGGGGAGAGACCCAGTACTTC	CASSSTEGGETQYF
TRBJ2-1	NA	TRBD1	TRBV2	TGTGCCAGCAGTGGGGAGACAGGGGGGGTTTACAACGAGCAGTTCTTC	CASSGETGGVYNEQFF
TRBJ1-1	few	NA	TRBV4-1	TGCGCCAGCAGCCAAGGAGTGGCGGCTAACACTGAAGCTTTCTTT	CASSQGVAANTEAFF
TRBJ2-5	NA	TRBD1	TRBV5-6	TGTGCCAGCAGCCCTACAGGGGGGAATCGAGAGACCCAGTACTTC	CASSPTGGNRETQYF
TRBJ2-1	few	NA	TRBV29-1	TGCAGCGTTGAAGTATGGGAGAGCTCCTACAATGAGCAGTTCTTC	CSVEVWESSYNEQFF
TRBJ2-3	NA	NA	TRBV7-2	TGTGCCAGCAGCCGCGGTGTGGGTCGAGATACGCAGTATTTT	CASSRGVGRDTQYF
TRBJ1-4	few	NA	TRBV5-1	TGCGCCAGCAGCCTGACGCCGGAAAAACTGTTTTTT	CASSLTPEKLFF
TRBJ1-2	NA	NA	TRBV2	TGTGCCAGCAGTGAAGAGGGGATCTATGGCTACACCTTC	CASSEEGIYGYTF
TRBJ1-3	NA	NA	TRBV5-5	TGTGCCAGCAGCTCTAGCGGGGTCTCTGGAAACACCATATATTTT	CASSSSGVSGNTIYF
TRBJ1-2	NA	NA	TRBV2	TGTGCCACCCTCCTGTCGGTTGGCTACACCTTC	CATLLSVGYTF
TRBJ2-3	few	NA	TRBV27	TGTGCCAGCTCATTCTGGAGGGCCACAGATACGCAGTATTTT	CASSFWRATDTQYF
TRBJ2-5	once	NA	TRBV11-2	TGTGCCAGCAGCTTCAGGGGGGAGGGTGAGCAGTACTTC	CASSFRGEGEQYF
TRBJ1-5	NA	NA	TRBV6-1	TGTGCCAGCGGGGGCAGGGATCAGCCCCAGCATTTT	CASGGRDQPQHF
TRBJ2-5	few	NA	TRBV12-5	TGTGCTAGTGGTCCCTCCGTCCAGACCCAGTACTTC	CASGPSVQTQYF
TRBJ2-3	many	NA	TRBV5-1	TGCGCCAGCAGCTTGGGTGGGTACACAGATACGCAGTATTTT	CASSLGGYTDTQYF
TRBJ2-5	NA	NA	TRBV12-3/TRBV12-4	TGTGCCAGCAGTTTCGGCCTCAAAGGGGTAGCGCAGTACTTC	CASSFGLKGVAQYF
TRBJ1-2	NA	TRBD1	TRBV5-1	TGCGCCAGCAGCTCCCTCGGACAGGGTAACTATGGCTACACCTTC	CASSSLGQGNYGYTF
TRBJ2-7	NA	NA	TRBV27	TGTGCCAGCAGGCCGACTAGCTCCTACGAGCAGTACTTC	CASRPTSSYEQYF
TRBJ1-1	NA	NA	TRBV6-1	TGTGCCAGCACTCGACAGGACTTGAACACTGAAGCTTTCTTT	CASTRQDLNTEAFF
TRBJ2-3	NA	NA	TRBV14	TGTGCCAGCAGCCAAATGGAAGGAGATACGCAGTATTTT	CASSQMEGDTQYF
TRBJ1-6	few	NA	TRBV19	TGTGCCACGATGTCCGGGGAGGGCCTCAATTCACCCCTCCACTTT	CATMSGEGLNSPLHF
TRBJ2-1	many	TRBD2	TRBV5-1	TGCGCCAGCAGCTTGGTAGGACTAGCGGGAGATGAGCAGTTCTTC	CASSLVGLAGDEQFF
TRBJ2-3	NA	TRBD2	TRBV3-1	TGTGCCAACCCAACGACTAGCGGGGTATTAGATACGCAGTATTTT	CANPTTSGVLDTQYF
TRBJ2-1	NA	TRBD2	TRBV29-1	TGCAGCCAACTTACAACTAGCGAGAGGGCCGCTGAGCAGTTCTTC	CSQLTTSERAAEQFF
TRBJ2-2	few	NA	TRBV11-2	TGTGCCAGCAGCTTAGTTCGATCCGGGGAGCTGTTTTTT	CASSLVRSGELFF
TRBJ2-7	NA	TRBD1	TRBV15	TGTGCCACCAGCAGAGTTCTAACAGGGGGCGCGGACGGGCAGTACTTC	CATSRVLTGGADGQYF
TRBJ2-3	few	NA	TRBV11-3	TGTGCCAGCAGCCCAGGGGTACCCGGGACGCAGTATTTT	CASSPGVPGTQYF
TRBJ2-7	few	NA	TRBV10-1	TGCGCCAGCAGTGATATGAGGGGCGATGAGCAGTACTTC	CASSDMRGDEQYF
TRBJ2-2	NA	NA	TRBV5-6	TGTGCCAGCAGCTTGGTCCAAGGCCGGCGGGAGCTGTTTTTT	CASSLVQGRRELFF
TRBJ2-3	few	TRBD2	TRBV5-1	TGCGCCAGCAGCACGGGACTAGTCGGAACAGATACGCAGTATTTT	CASSTGLVGTDTQYF
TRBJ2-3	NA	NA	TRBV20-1	TGCAGTGCTAGAGAGGAAGGCGGGAGCACAGATACGCAGTATTTT	CSAREEGGSTDTQYF
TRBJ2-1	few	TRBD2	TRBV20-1	TGCAGTGCTAGACCCACTAGCGGGCCGTACAATGAGCAGTTCTTC	CSARPTSGPYNEQFF
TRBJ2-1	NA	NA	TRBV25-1	TGTGCCAGCAGTGCCGGGGCCTTGGTCTACAATGAGCAGTTCTTC	CASSAGALVYNEQFF
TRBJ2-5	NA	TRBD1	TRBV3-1	TGTGCCAGCAGCCAGACAGGGCCCCAAGAGACCCAGTACTTC	CASSQTGPQETQYF
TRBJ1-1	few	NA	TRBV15	TGTGCCACCAGCTTAGGGGGCACTGAAGCTTTCTTT	CATSLGGTEAFF
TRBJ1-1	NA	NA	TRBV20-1	TGCAGTGCTGGCCTTCCCGCTGAAGCTTTCTTT	CSAGLPAEAFF
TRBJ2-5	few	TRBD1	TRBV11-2	TGTGCCAGCAGCCCAAGACAGGGAAGAGAAGAGACCCAGTACTTC	CASSPRQGREETQYF
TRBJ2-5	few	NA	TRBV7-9	TGTGCCAGCAGCGCCCAAGGGGAGACCCAGTACTTC	CASSAQGETQYF
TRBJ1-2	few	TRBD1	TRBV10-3	TGTGCCACCCACGACAGGGGAAACAACTACACCTTC	CATHDRGNNYTF
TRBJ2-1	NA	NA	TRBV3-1	TGTGCCAGCAGTGAGGAAGGGGACTCATTGGGGGAAGAGCAGTTCTTC	CASSEEGDSLGEEQFF
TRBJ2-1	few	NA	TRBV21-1	TGTGCCAGCAGCAAAGCGTGTGGACACCCCTACAATGAGCAGTTCTTC	CASSKACGHPYNEQFF
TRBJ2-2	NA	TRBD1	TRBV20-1	TGCAGTGTCCTCGACAGGGGAACTAACACCGGGGAGCTGTTTTTT	CSVLDRGTNTGELFF
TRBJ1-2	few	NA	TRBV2	TGTGCCAGCAGTGACCTCGCCCGACATATCACCTTC	CASSDLARHITF